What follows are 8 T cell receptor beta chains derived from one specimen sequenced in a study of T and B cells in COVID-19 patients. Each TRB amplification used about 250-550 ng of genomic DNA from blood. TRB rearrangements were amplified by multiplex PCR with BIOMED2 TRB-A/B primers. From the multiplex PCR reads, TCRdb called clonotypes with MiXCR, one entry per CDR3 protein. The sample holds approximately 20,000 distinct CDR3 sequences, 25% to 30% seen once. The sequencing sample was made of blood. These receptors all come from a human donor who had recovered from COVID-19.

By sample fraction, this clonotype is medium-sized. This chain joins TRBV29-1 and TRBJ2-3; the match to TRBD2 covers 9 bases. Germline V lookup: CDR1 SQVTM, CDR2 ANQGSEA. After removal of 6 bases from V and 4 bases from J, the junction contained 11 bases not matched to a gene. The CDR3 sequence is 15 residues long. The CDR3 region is CSVRGGPGDADTQYF. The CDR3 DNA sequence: TGCAGCGTGCGGGGGGGGCCAGGAGATGCAGATACGCAGTATTTT.

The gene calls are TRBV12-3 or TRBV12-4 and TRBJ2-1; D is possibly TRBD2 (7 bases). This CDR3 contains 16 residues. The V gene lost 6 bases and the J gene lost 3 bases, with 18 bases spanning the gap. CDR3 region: CASSREGGGGYNEQFF. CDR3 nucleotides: TGTGCCAGCAGCCGAGAGGGAGGGGGAGGCTACAATGAGCAGTTCTTC.

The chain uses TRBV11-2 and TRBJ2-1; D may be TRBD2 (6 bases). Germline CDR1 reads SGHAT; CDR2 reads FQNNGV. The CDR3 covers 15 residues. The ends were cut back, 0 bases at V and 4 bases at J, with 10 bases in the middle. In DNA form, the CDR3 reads TGTGCCAGCAGCTTAGACTTGGCGGGATACAATGAGCAGTTCTTC. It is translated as CASSLDLAGYNEQFF.

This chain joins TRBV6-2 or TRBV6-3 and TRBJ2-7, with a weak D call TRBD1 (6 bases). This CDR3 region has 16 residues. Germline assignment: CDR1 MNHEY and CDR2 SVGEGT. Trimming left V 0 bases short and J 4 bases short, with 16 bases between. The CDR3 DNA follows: TGTGCCAGCAGTTACTCGACACAGGGAGCCCTTTACGAGCAGTACTTC. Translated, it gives CASSYSTQGALYEQYF.

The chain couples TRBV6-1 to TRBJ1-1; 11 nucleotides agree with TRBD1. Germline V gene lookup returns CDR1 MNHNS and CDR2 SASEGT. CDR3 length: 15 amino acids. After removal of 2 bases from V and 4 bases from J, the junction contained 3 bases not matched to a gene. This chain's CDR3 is CASSESGTGGTEAFF. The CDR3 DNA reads TGTGCCAGCAGTGAATCCGGGACAGGGGGCACTGAAGCTTTCTTT.

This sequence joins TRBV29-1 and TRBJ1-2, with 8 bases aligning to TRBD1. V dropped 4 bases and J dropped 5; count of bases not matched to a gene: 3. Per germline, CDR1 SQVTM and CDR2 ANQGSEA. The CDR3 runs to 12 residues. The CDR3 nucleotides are TGCAGCGTTGGAACAGGGGGGTATGGCTACACCTTC. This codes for CSVGTGGYGYTF.

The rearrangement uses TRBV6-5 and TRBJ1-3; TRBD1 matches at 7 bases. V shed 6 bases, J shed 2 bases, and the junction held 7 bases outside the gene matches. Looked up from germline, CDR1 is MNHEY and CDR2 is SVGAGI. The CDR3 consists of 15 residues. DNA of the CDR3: TGTGCCAGCAGCCTGCAGGGGGGCACTGGAAACACCATATATTTT. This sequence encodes CASSLQGGTGNTIYF.

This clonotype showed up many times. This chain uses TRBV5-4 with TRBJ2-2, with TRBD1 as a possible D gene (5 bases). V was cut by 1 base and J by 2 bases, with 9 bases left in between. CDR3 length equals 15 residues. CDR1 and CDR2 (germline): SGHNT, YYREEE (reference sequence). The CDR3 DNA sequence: TGTGCCAGCAGCTTGAGAACAGGCAACACCGGGGAGCTGTTTTTT. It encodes CASSLRTGNTGELFF.